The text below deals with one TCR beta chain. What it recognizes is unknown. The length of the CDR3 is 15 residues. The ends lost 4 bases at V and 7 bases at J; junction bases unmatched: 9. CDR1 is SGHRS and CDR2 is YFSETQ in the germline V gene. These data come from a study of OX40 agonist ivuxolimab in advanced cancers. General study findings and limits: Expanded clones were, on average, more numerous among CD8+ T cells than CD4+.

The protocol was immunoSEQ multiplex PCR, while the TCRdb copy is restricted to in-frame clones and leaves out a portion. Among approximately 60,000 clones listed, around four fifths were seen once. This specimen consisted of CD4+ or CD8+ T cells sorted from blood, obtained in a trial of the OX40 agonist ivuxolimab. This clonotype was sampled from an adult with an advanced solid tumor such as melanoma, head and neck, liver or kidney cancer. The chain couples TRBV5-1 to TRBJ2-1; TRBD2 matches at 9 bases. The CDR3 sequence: CASSPPSSGANEQFF. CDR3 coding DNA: TGCGCCAGCAGCCCCCCCTCTAGCGGGGCGAATGAGCAGTTCTTC.